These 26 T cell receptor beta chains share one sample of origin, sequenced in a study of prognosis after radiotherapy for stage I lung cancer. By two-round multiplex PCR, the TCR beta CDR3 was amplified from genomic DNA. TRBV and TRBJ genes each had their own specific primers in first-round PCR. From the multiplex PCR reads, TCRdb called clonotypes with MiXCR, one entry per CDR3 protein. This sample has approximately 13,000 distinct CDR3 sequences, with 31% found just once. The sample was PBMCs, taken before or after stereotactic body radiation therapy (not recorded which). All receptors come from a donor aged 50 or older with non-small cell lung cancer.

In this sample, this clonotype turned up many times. The CDR3 region is CASSYGTGGSGYTF. CDR3 in DNA: TGTGCCAGCAGCTACGGGACAGGGGGCTCTGGCTACACCTTC. The chain joins TRBV3-1 to TRBJ1-2; 12 bases match TRBD1. The germline V gene encodes CDR1 LGHDT and CDR2 YNNKEL (reference sequence). V trimming: 5 bases; J trimming: 7 bases; junction bases outside the gene matches: 5. This CDR3 spans 14 amino acids.

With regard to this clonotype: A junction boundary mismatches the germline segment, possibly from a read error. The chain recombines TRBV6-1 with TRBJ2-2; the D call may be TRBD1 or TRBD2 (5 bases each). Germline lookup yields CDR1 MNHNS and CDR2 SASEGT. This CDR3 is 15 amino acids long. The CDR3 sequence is CASSGQFANTGELVF. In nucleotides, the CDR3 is TGTGCCAGCAGTGGACAGTTCGCGAACACCGGGGAGCTGGTCTTT.

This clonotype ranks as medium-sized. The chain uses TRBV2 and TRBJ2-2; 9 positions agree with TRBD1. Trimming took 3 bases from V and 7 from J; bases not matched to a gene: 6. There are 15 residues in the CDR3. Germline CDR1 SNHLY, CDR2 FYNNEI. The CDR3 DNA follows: TGTGCCAGCAGTGAGGACAGGGGAATCATCGGGGAGCTGTTTTTT. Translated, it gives CASSEDRGIIGELFF.

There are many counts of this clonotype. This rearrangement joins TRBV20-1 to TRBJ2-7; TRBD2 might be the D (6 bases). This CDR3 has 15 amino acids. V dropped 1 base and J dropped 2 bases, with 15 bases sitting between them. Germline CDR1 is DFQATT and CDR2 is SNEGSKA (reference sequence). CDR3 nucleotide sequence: TGCAGTGCTAGAGTGTATAGCGGTTACACCTACGAGCAGTACTTC. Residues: CSARVYSGYTYEQYF.

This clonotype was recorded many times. CDR3 in amino acids: CASSSGRVGEETQYF. CDR3 DNA sequence: TGCGCCAGCAGTTCTGGGCGGGTCGGGGAAGAGACCCAGTACTTC. This chain uses TRBV5-1 with TRBJ2-5, with TRBD2 as a possible D gene (5 bases). The CDR3 is 15 amino acids. Trimming removed 5 bases from V and 3 bases from J, with 17 bases in between. Germline assignment: CDR1 SGHRS and CDR2 YFSETQ.

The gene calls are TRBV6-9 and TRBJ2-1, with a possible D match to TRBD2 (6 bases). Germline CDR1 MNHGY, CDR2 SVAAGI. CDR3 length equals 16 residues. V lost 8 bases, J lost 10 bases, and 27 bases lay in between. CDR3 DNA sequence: TGTGCCAGCGACTACGCCGTAGGAGGGTATTGGGGGGAGCAGTTCTTC. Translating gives CASDYAVGGYWGEQFF.

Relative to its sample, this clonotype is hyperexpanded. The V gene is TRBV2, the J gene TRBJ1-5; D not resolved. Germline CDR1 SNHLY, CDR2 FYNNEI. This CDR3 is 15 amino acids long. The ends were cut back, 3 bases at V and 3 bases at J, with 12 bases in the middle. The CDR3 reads CASSDQEGFNQPQHF. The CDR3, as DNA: TGTGCCAGCAGTGATCAAGAGGGTTTCAATCAGCCCCAGCATTTT.

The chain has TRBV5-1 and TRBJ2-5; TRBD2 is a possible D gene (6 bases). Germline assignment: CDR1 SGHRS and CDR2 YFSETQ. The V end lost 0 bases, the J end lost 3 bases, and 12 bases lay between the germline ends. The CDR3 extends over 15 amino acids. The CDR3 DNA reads TGCGCCAGCAGCTTGGTAGCGGAGGTCAAAGAGACCCAGTACTTC. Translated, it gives CASSLVAEVKETQYF. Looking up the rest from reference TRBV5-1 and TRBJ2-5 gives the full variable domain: KAGVTQTPRYLIKTRGQQVTLSCSPISGHRSVSWYQQTPGQGLQFLFEYFSETQRNKGNFPGRFSGRQFSNSRSEMNVSTLELGDSALYLCASSLVAEVKETQYFGPGTRLLVL.

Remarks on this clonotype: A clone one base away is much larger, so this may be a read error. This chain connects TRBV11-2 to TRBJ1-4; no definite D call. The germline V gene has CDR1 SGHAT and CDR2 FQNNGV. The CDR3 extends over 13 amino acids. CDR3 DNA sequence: TGTGCCTGCAGCTTAAGGAGGGTAGAAAAACTGTTTTTT. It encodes CACSLRRVEKLFF.

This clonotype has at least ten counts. CDR3 amino acids: CASSSTSNTPYNEQFF. CDR3 nucleotide sequence: TGCGCCAGCAGTTCGACTAGCAATACCCCCTACAATGAGCAGTTCTTC. This chain joins TRBV4-1 and TRBJ2-1, with 7 positions matching TRBD2. The germline gives CDR1 MGHRA, CDR2 YSYEKL. This CDR3 has 16 residues. J lost 2 bases, V lost 6 bases, and 10 bases had no gene match.

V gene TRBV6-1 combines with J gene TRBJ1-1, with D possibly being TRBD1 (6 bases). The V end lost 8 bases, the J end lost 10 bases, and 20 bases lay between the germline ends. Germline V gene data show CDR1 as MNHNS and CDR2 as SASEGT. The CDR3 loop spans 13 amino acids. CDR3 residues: CASLGGLFSLAFF. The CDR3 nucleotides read TGTGCCAGCCTGGGGGGGCTTTTTTCTCTAGCTTTCTTT.

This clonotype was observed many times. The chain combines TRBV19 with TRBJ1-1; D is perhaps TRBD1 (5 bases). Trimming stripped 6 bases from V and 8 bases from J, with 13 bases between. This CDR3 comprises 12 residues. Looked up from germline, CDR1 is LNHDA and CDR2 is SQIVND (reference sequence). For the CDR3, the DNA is TGTGCCAGTAGCACTCCGGGGACCGAAGCTTTCTTT. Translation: CASSTPGTEAFF.

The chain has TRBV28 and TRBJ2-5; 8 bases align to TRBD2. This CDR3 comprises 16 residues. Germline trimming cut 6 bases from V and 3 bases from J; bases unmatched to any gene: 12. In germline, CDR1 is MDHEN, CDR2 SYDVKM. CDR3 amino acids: CASSLLSSSGKETQYF. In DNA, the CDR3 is TGTGCCAGCAGCCTCCTTTCTAGTAGCGGGAAAGAGACCCAGTACTTC.

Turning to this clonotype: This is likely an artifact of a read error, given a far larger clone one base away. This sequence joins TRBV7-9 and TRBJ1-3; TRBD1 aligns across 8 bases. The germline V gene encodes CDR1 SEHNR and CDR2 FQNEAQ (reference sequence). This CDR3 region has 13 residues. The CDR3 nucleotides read TGTTCCAGCAGCGACAGGGGTGGAAACACCATATATTTT. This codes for CSSSDRGGNTIYF. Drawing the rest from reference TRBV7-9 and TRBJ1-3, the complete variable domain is DTGVSQNPRHKITKRGQNVTFRCDPISEHNRLYWYRQTLGQGPEFLTYFQNEAQLEKSRLLSDRFSAERPKGSFSTLEIQRTEQGDSAMYLCSSSDRGGNTIYFGEGSWLTVV.

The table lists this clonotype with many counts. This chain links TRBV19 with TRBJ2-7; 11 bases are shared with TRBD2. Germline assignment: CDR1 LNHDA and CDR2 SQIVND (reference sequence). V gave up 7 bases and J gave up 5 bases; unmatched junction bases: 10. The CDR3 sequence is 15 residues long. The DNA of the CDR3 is TGTGCCAGTACCCCCACTAGCGGGAGTCCCCACGAGCAGTACTTC. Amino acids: CASTPTSGSPHEQYF.

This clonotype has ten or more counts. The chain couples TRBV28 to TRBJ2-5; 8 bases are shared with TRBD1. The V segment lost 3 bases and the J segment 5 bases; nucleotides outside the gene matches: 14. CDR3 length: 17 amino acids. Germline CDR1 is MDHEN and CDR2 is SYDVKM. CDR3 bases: TGTGCCAGCAGTTTTCCCGGAGGGCAGGGGGCGCTGGAGACCCAGTACTTC. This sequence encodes CASSFPGGQGALETQYF.

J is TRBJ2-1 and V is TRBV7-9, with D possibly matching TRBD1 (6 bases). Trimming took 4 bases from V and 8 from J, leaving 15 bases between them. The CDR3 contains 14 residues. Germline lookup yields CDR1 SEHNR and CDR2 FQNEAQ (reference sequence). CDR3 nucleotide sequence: TGTGCCAGCAGCTCTGGACAGCATATGGATGAGCAGTTCTTC. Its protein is CASSSGQHMDEQFF.

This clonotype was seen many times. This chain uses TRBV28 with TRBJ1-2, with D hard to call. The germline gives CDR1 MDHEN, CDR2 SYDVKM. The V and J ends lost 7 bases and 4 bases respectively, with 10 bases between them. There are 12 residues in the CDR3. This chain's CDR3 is CASKREIYGYTF. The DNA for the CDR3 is TGTGCCAGCAAAAGGGAAATCTATGGCTACACCTTC.

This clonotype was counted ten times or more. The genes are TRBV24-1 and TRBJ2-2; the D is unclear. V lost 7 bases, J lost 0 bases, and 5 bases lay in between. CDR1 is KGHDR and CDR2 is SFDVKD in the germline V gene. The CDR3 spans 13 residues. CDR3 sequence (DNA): TGTGCCACCAGGGGGACGAACACCGGGGAGCTGTTTTTT. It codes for CATRGTNTGELFF.

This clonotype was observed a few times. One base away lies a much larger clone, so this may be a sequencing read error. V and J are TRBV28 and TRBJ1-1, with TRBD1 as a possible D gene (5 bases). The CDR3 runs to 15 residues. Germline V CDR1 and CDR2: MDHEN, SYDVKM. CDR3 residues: CASITNGDVNTGAFF. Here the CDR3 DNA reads TGTGCCAGCATAACCAATGGGGACGTGAACACTGGAGCTTTCTTT.

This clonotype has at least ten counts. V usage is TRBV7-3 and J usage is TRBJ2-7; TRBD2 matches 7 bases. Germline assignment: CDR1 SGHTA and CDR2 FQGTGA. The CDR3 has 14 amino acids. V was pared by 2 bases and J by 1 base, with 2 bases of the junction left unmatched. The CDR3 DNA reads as TGTGCCAGCAGCTTAGACGGGGGGTCCTACGAGCAGTACTTC. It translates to CASSLDGGSYEQYF.

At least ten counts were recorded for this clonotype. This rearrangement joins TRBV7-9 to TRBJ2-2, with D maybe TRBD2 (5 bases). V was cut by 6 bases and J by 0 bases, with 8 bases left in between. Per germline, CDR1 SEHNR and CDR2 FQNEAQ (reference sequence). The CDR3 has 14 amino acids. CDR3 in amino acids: CASRGETNTGELFF. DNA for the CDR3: TGTGCCAGCAGGGGAGAGACGAACACCGGGGAGCTGTTTTTT.

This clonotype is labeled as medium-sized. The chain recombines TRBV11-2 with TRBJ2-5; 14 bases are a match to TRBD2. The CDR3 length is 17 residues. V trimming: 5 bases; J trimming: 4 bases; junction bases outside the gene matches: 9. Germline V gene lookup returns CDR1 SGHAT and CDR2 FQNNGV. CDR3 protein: CASSPLRLAGGGETQYF. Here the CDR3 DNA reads TGTGCCAGCAGCCCCCTCCGACTAGCGGGAGGGGGAGAGACCCAGTACTTC.

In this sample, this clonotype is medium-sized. The CDR3 region has the DNA TGTGCCTGGAGCAGGACTCGTGGCTACACCTTC. As protein: CAWSRTRGYTF. The chain joins TRBV30 to TRBJ1-2; no clear D gene. V was pared by 3 bases and J by 7 bases, with 9 bases between. This CDR3 is built from 11 residues. Looked up from germline, CDR1 is GTSNPN and CDR2 is SVGIG (reference sequence).

CDR3 sequence reads: CVSSEPSAKNIQYF. The CDR3 region has the DNA TGTGTCAGTTCAGAGCCATCAGCCAAAAACATTCAGTACTTC. The V call is TRBV28, the J call TRBJ2-4; D gene unclear. The length of the CDR3 is 14 residues. Germline lookup yields CDR1 MDHEN and CDR2 SYDVKM.

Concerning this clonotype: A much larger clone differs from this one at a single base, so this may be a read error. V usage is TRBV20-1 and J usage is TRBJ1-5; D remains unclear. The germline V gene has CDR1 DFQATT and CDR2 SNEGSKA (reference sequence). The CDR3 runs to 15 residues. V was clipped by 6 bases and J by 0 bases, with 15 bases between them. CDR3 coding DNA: TGCAGTGCCAGCAAAAGTGTTAATAGCAATCAGCCCCAGCATTTT. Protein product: CSASKSVNSNQPQHF.